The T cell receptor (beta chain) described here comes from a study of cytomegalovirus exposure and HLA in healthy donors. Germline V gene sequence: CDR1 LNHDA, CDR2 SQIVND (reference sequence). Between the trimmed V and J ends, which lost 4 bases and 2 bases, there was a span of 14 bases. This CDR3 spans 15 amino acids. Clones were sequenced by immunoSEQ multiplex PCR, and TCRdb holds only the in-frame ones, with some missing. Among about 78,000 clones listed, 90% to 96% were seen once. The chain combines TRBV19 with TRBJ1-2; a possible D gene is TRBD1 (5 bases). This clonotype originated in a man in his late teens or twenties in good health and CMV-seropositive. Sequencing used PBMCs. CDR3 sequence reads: CASSTTRAQNYGYTF. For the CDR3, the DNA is TGTGCCAGTAGTACAACCAGGGCTCAAAACTATGGCTACACCTTC.